This T cell receptor (beta chain) was recovered during a study of response to subunit inactivated influenza vaccine. Findings of the study overall: The authors offered the suggestion that each seasonal influenza vaccination recruits few new T cells.

There are 14 residues in the CDR3. V lost 4 bases, J lost 3 bases, and 9 bases lay in between. The germline gives CDR1 KGHDR, CDR2 SFDVKD. This clonotype was seen repeatedly, ten times or more. The antigen is not known. TCRdb itself ran the RT-PCR reads through MiXCR, one entry per CDR3 protein. Of more than 450,000 distinct CDR3 sequences in the sample, about 10% are singletons; the top ten hold roughly 10%. Sequencing used PBMCs from blood, obtained on the day of vaccination. V usage is TRBV24-1 and J usage is TRBJ2-1; D is ambiguous. This receptor was taken from a man aged 45-60 years who received an inactivated influenza vaccine. This CDR3 reads CATSEGPGYNEQFF. The CDR3 DNA reads TGTGCCACCAGTGAAGGGCCAGGCTACAATGAGCAGTTCTTC.